This T cell receptor beta chain originates from a study of blood T cells in healthy people across ages. The V gene's germline CDR1 is SGDLS and CDR2 YYNGEE. There are 15 residues in the CDR3. Trimming cost V 3 bases and J 7 bases; bases outside gene matches: 11. PCR was performed a second time for about 7 to 11 cycles using a sample-barcoded 5' primer and a J-beta primer mix. Template switching added a 12-random-nucleotide identifier to every cDNA molecule. From the 5' RACE reads, TCRdb called clonotypes with MiXCR, one entry per CDR3 protein. The sample comprises 600,000 to 800,000 distinct CDR3 sequences, 52% of which are singletons, and approximately 12% rests with the top ten. About this clonotype itself: A much bigger clone sits one base away, suggesting this may be a read error.

Extraction of total RNA produced a minimum of 5.5 micrograms from each sample. The rearrangement joins TRBV9 to TRBJ2-7; 9 nucleotides agree with TRBD2. The source is a woman of 80 years or more in good health. Sequencing was performed on blood. CDR3 sequence: CASSALAGTYNEQYF. In DNA form, the CDR3 reads TGTGCCAGCAGCGCGCTAGCGGGGACATACAATGAGCAGTACTTC.